The source of this T cell receptor beta chain is a study of T-cell reconstitution after alpha-beta-depleted transplantation in children. General study points: Several hundred expanded graft clones reportedly gave rise to the alpha-beta T cells present about two months after transplant. A year had passed since transplant, and T-cell counts and diversity by then came mostly from newly produced T cells.

Only a few counts were recorded for this clonotype. The antigen remains unidentified. Deletions cut 0 bases from V and 6 bases from J, with 11 bases between. The CDR3 runs 13 residues. Germline V gives CDR1 DFQATT, CDR2 SNEGSKA (reference sequence). Unique molecular identifiers were incorporated during preparation of the TCRbeta library. TCRdb re-derived calls from the PCR reads in MiXCR, one entry per CDR3 protein. The table lists around 960,000 distinct CDR3 sequences, roughly 31% of them singletons. This rearrangement joins TRBV20-1 to TRBJ1-1, with a weak D call TRBD1 (5 bases). Here the sequenced sample was PBMCs, mostly from graft donor cells, taken 360 days after TCRalphabeta/CD19-depleted stem cell transplant. This receptor was obtained from a boy under two years old who had a stem cell transplant for SCID, so the T cells may come from the graft donor. The CDR3 here is CSARDGALAEAFF. The CDR3 DNA reads as TGCAGTGCTAGAGATGGGGCGCTGGCTGAAGCTTTCTTT.